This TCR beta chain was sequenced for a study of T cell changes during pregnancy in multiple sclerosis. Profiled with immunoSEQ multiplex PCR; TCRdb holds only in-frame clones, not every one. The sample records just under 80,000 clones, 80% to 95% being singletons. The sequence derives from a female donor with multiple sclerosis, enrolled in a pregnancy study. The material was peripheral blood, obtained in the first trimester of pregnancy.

CDR3 in DNA: TGTGCCATCAGTGAGTCGAAGACAGCCTTTAACTATGGCTACACCTTC. Translated, it gives CAISESKTAFNYGYTF. The V call is TRBV10-3, the J call TRBJ1-2, with D perhaps matching TRBD1 (5 bases). Germline loops: CDR1 ENHRY, CDR2 SYGVKD. V lost 0 bases to trimming and J lost 1 base, with 12 bases between them. This CDR3 contains 16 residues.